This TCR beta chain was captured by sequencing in a study of blood T cell repertoires in COVID-19. Study context: Acute and convalescent COVID-19 samples came from the United States, Italy and Spain. The cDNA or gDNA used as material had been derived from T cells, B-cell-depleted T cells, or PBMCs.

The authors' processing: How many nucleated cells were present was estimated from reference gene primer amplification. The protocol was immunoSEQ multiplex PCR, while the TCRdb copy is restricted to in-frame clones and leaves out a portion. The D gene and trimming were derived from the DNA, and the V and J assignments and clone size from that table. The data hold roughly 250,000 clones, with around 80% observed a single time. This clone was seen a single time. This CDR3 has 15 amino acids. CDR1 is LGHNA and CDR2 is YNFKEQ in the germline V gene. V lost 3 bases, J lost 1 base, and 12 bases lay in between.

This receptor was identified in a woman over 75 with acute or convalescent COVID-19. The chain joins TRBV4-2 to TRBJ1-1; a weak D match, TRBD1 (5 bases). Sequences were obtained from peripheral blood. Here the CDR3 reads CASSQARGKNTEAFF. CDR3 coding DNA: TGTGCCAGCAGCCAGGCACGGGGGAAGAACACTGAAGCTTTCTTT.